The clone carrying this T cell receptor (beta chain) was counted a few times. What it binds is unknown. The record originates from a study of early T cells in non-severe SARS-CoV-2 infection. In the study overall: Sequencing targeted bulk RNA from unsorted whole blood, leaving chains unpaired. Findings and caveats of the study: Clonotype matching in VDJdb favored anti-spike CD8 responses and did not capture private and CD4 specificities.

Unique molecular identifier tags were affixed to discrete cDNA molecules. From the 5' RACE reads, TCRdb called clonotypes with MiXCR, one entry per CDR3 protein. This table has fewer than 90,000 distinct CDR3 sequences, 11% to 15% appearing once. The CDR3 is 16 residues long. The germline V gene encodes CDR1 MNHEY and CDR2 SVGEGT. The ends were cut back, 2 bases at V and 5 bases at J, with 17 bases in the middle. Input material: whole blood. The chain combines TRBV6-2 or TRBV6-3 with TRBJ2-3, with D tentatively TRBD2 (5 bases). The sequence came from an adult who was a healthcare worker with PCR-confirmed SARS-CoV-2 infection or an uninfected control (not recorded which). CDR3 DNA: TGTGCCAGCAGTTACATTGGCGATCCCGGGGTAGATACGCAGTATTTT. Translation: CASSYIGDPGVDTQYF.